The following is a T cell receptor (beta chain) sequence with its context. Its cognate antigen is unknown. V was cut by 2 bases and J by 3 bases, with 8 bases left in between. From germline, CDR1 is SGHRS and CDR2 YFSETQ. The CDR3 has 13 residues. Primers for the PCR totalled 60 Vbeta and 13 Jbeta. Data came from immunoSEQ multiplex PCR; TCRdb stores just in-frame clones and leaves some out. Here the sample spans around 150,000 clones, roughly four fifths being singletons. The entry originates in a study of cytomegalovirus exposure and HLA in healthy donors. At the level of the study: Inside one of the first data releases sat some 85 million unique TCRs taken from HLA-typed donors. Study-wide results and caveats: What TCR beta sequences reportedly achieved was accurate prediction of HLA-A and HLA-B alleles in most subjects. It was reportedly the case that the classifier diagnosed cytomegalovirus status with high specificity and sensitivity.

Donors in the study were healthy people who gave bone marrow. The sample consisted of PBMCs. The receptor comes from a woman in her forties in good health and CMV-seronegative. The chain has TRBV5-1 and TRBJ1-1, with D unresolved. Here the CDR3 reads CASSLGADTEAFF. The DNA of the CDR3 is TGCGCCAGCAGCTTAGGAGCGGACACTGAAGCTTTCTTT.